This T cell receptor (beta chain) was captured in a study of shared clonotypes between healthy human individuals (dated by TCRdb to 2018 to 2020). Some background on the complete study: The cohort comprised a couple of women and a few men aged 18 to 49 years. Per donor, three plates each were used for CD4 naive and CD4 memory, two for CD8 naive, and one for CD8 memory. To estimate repertoire size and how much clonotypes are shared between individuals, the study performed deep sequencing of blood TCR repertoires from 4 to 6 healthy adults. To increase sequencing depth and limit assay-specific biases, different laboratories used diverse techniques to prepare libraries and sequence TCR repertoires. Leukapheresis yielded between about 0.85 and 9.5 billion PBMCs per donor.

Regarding this clone: It has no known antigen specificity. Qualities for individual bases were not recorded, and no much larger clone is one base off.

Overall results and qualifications from the work: Because the study included only a small number of donors, the genetic and exposure-history diversity represented was limited. Larger estimated clonotype richness was generally found for naive subsets than for memory subsets. Higher generation probabilities were observed for clonotypes shared by all four sorted-subset donors than for non-shared clonotypes. Rarefaction of sorted-subset datasets indicated incomplete sequencing despite the large sequencing depth. Pairwise subsampling indicated that sequencing depth was expected to affect the degree of clonotype sharing among donors. Sampling was restricted to blood, and TCR repertoires in tissues likely differ from the TCR repertoires found in blood. Approximately 5% of naive CD4, 3.5% of naive CD8, 2.3% of memory CD4, and about 0.4% of memory CD8 clonotypes were shared across a few donors.

Using the deep immunoSEQ assay, multiplex PCR amplified TCR CDR3 regions from genomic DNA. Extracted genomic DNA from each cell subset was distributed evenly across all wells of several immunoSEQ 96-well plates, and each plate was treated as a replicate. For sorted subsets, 200 to 250 ng of genomic DNA, equivalent to around 29,000 T cell genomes, went into each replicate PCR. Purified libraries were measured with a Qubit 3.0 fluorometer, size-checked on a Bioanalyzer 2100, and measured again with the KAPA Library Quantification kit. Each immunoSEQ 96-well plate was sequenced on its own single-read 150-cycle Illumina NextSeq 550 flow cell. The study's processing was this. Because the immunoSEQ output held only junctional sequences and lacked quality scores, the filtering could not match the filtering applied to full-length reads. To assign V/J genes and CDR3, sequences were annotated using PyIR, a Python wrapper for IgBLAST v1.9, with IMGT germline references. Reads with weak V/J assignments (E-value above 1e-6), missing CDR3, stop codons, out-of-frame junctions, or ambiguous translated residues were removed. V3J clonotypes were defined by identical inferred V gene, J gene, and CDR3 amino acid sequence. Percentage overlap between repertoires was computed as shared unique clonotypes divided by the size of the smaller repertoire. Three approaches were used to assess repertoire richness: RTK rarefaction, the Chao1 estimator, and Recon v2.1 estimates of unobserved clonotypes. For all TCRbeta clonotypes obtained by the gDNA method from four donors, generation probabilities were computed with OLGA. The table was pulled from immuneACCESS by TCRdb, which kept in-frame rearrangements only. Such tables lose some clones; where checked, under half of the loss comes from unresolved V genes, and the rest has no known cause. V, J and clone size were drawn from that table, and D and trimming were deduced from the DNA. The sample table holds more than 2 million clones, of which 90% to 95% were seen once. About 1.6% of the sample is in the top ten clones.

CD8 naive samples consisted of CD45RO-negative cells that were positively selected for CCR7, yielding a CD45RA+CCR7+ population without TemRA cells. The donors were healthy, HIV-negative adults with no recently reported acute infections or vaccinations. Only Caucasian adults living in Nashville, Tennessee, USA were represented among the donors. Blood was collected by leukapheresis, and PBMCs were isolated by Ficoll-Histopaque density gradient centrifugation and then cryopreserved in liquid nitrogen vapor phase. Purity and quantity of every magnetically sorted T cell population were checked by analytical flow cytometry. Each sorted fraction had its genomic DNA isolated and then quantified by UV absorbance on a Nanodrop 2000c. This receptor was obtained from a man younger than 35 in good health. Some clones in this sample may be carry-over from other donors' samples. Sequenced sample: naive CD8+ T cells from PBMCs. The sample's cell subset or site label is to be understood as: CD45RA+CCR7+.

The CDR3 has the sequence CASSQGGRRTYEQYF. The DNA sequence is as follows: TGTGCCAGCAGCCAGGGGGGGAGGCGAACCTACGAGCAGTACTTC. Recombination connected TRBV28 to TRBJ2-7; the D region may be TRBD1 or TRBD2, each matching 7 bases equally. The CDR1 and CDR2 encoded by the germline V gene are MDHEN and SYDVKM. From the cysteine through the phenylalanine, the CDR3 covers 15 amino acids. The only DNA kept is the CDR3, 45 bases in frame from the first base. Trimming costs V 6 bases and J 2 bases, and their ends lie 17 bases apart.